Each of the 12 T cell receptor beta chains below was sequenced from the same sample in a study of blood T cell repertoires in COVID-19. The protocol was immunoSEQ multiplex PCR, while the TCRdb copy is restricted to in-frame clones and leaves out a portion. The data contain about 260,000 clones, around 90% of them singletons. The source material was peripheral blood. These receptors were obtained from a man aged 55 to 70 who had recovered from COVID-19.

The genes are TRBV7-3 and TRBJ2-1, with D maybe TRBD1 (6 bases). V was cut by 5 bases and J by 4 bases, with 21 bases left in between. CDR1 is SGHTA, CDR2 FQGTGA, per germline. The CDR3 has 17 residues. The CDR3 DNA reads TGTGCCAGCAGCAAAACCCCCCCCGGGACAATGTACAATGAGCAGTTCTTC. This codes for CASSKTPPGTMYNEQFF.

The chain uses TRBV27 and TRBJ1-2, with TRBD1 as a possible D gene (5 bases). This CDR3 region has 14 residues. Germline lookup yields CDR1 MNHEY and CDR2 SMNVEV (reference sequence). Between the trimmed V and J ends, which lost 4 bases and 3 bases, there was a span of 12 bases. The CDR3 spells CASSSAGLDYGYTF. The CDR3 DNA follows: TGTGCCAGCAGTTCGGCGGGGCTGGACTATGGCTACACCTTC.

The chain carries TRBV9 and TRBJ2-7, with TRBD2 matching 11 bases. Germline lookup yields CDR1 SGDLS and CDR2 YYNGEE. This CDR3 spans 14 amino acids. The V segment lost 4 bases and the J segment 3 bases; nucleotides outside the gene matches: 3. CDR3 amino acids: CASSMGLADYEQYF. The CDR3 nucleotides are TGTGCCAGCAGCATGGGACTAGCGGACTACGAGCAGTACTTC.

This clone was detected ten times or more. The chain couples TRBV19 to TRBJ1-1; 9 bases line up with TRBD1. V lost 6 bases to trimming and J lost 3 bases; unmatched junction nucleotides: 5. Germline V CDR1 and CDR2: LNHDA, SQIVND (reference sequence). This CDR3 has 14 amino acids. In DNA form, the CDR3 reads TGTGCCAGTAGCCTACAGGGGGCGGACACTGAAGCTTTCTTT. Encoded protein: CASSLQGADTEAFF. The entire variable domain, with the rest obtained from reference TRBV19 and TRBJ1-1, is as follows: DGGITQSPKYLFRKEGQNVTLSCEQNLNHDAMYWYRQDPGQGLRLIYYSQIVNDFQKGDIAEGYSVSREKKESFPLTVTSAQKNPTAFYLCASSLQGADTEAFFGQGTRLTVV.

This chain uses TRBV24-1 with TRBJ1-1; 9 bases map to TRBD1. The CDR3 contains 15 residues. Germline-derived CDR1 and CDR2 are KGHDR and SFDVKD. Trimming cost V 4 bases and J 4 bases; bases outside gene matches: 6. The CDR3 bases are TGTGCCACCAGTGACACAGGGGGCGAGGGCACTGAAGCTTTCTTT. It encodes CATSDTGGEGTEAFF.

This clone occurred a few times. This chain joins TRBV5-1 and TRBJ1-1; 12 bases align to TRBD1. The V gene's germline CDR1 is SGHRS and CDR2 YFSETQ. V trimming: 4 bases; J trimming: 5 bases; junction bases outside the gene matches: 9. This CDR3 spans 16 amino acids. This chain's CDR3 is CASSQGQGARGTEAFF. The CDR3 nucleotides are TGCGCCAGCAGCCAGGGACAGGGGGCGCGAGGGACTGAAGCTTTCTTT.

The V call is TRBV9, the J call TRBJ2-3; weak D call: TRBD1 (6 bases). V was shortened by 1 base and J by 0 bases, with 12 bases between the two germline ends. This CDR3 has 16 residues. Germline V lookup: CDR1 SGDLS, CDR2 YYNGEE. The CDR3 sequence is CASSVTGTPSTDTQYF. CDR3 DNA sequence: TGTGCCAGCAGCGTAACGGGGACACCCAGCACAGATACGCAGTATTTT.

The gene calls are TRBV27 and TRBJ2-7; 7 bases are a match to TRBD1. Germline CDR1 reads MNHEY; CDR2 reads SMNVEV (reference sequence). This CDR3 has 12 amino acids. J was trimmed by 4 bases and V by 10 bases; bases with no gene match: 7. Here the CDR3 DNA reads TGTGCCACCCAAGAACAGGGGTACGAGCAGTACTTC. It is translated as CATQEQGYEQYF.

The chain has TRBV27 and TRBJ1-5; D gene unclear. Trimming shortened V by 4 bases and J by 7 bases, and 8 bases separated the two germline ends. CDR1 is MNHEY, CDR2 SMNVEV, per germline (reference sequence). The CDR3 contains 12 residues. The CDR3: CASSYSGQPQHF. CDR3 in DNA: TGTGCCAGCAGTTATTCCGGGCAGCCCCAGCATTTT.

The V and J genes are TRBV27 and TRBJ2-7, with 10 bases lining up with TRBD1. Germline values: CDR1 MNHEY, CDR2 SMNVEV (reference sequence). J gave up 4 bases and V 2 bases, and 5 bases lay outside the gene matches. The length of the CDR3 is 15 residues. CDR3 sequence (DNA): TGTGCCAGCAGTTTACCCGGGACAGGGGTGTACGAGCAGTACTTC. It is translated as CASSLPGTGVYEQYF.

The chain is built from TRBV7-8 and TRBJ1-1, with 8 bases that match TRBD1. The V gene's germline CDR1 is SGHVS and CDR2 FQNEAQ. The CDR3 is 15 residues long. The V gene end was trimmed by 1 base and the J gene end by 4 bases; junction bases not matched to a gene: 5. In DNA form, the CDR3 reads TGTGCCAGCAGCTTAGTCCAGGGGGCGAGCACTGAAGCTTTCTTT. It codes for CASSLVQGASTEAFF.

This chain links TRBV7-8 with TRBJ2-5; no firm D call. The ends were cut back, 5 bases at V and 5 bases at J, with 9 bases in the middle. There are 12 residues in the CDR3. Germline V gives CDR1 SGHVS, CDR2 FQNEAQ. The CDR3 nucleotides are TGTGCCAGCAGCGAACTGGTGGAGACCCAGTACTTC. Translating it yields CASSELVETQYF.